This T cell receptor beta chain was retrieved from a study of blood T cell repertoires in COVID-19. All recovered Cohort 3 donors got two negative PCRs, got clearance, or saw symptom resolution. Germline values: CDR1 SSHAT, CDR2 FNYEAQ (reference sequence). CDR3 length equals 16 residues. Comment on this clone: One junction end disagrees with the germline gene, perhaps due to a read error.

Profiled with immunoSEQ multiplex PCR; TCRdb holds only in-frame clones, not every one. Here the sample spans approximately 200,000 clones, roughly four fifths being singletons. J is TRBJ2-1 and V is TRBV7-7; 9 bases are a match to TRBD2. Sequencing was performed on PBMCs or T cells enriched from blood (not recorded which). This TCR came from a man aged 55 to 70 who had recovered from COVID-19. CDR3 bases: TGTGCTAGCAGCTTAGATGGCGGGGGGGCCTACAATGAGCAGTTCTTC. It specifies CASSLDGGGAYNEQFF.